This T cell receptor (beta chain) was documented in a study of blood T cells in healthy people across ages. For the second PCR, which ran for about 6 to 11 cycles, a sample-barcoded 5' primer and a J-beta primer mix were used. TCRdb analysed the 5' RACE reads with MiXCR anew, one entry per CDR3 protein. This table has 760,000 or so distinct CDR3 sequences, around 25% appearing once. The CDR3 length is 15 residues. V was cut by 6 bases and J by 0 bases, with 12 bases left in between. This sample was also put to use in a study of T cells of mothers and their children.

The sample comprised blood. V and J are TRBV12-3 or TRBV12-4 and TRBJ2-1; TRBD2 might be the D (5 bases). This TCR derives from a boy aged 5-17 years in good health. For the CDR3, the DNA is TGTGCCAGCAGAGACGACGGGAACTCCTACAATGAGCAGTTCTTC. Translation gives CASRDDGNSYNEQFF.